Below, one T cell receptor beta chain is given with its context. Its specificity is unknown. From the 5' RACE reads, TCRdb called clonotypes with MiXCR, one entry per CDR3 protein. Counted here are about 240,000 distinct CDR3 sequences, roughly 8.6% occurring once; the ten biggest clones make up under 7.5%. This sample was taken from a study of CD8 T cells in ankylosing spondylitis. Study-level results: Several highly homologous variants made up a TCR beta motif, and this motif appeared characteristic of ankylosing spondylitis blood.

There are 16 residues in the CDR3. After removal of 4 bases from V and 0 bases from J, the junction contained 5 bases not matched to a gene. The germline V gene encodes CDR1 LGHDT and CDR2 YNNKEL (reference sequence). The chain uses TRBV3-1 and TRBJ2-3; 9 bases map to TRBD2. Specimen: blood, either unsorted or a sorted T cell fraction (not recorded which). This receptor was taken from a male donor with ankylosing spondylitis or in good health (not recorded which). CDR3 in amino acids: CASSLQRGDSTDTQYF. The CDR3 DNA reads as TGTGCCAGCAGCCTGCAGCGGGGGGACAGCACAGATACGCAGTATTTT.